These T cell receptor beta chains were read from a single sample in a study of a mutant IDH1 vaccine in newly diagnosed glioma. Antigen specificity for these receptors is unknown. Using immunoSEQ multiplex PCR, the repertoire was profiled, and TCRdb retains in-frame clones only, with some absent. The sample has 25,000 to 35,000 clones; approximately 88% are singletons. The starting material was PBMCs, obtained from a glioma patient whose treatment included an IDH1 peptide vaccine. All receptors derive from a man between 18 and 35 years old with glioma. Both conserved end residues are part of each CDR3. The D gene is left open where the match is weak. Size is stated for part of the rows, as once, few or many counts, or as a class when the clone is expanded.

clone size: NA; J gene: TRBJ2-7; CDR3 length: 17; V gene: TRBV4-1; D gene: NA; CDR3 protein: CASSQEGVVAGLYEQYF; CDR3 DNA: TGCGCCAGCAGCCAGGAAGGGGTCGTGGCGGGACTCTACGAGCAGTACTTC
clone size: NA; J gene: TRBJ2-6; CDR3 length: 15; V gene: TRBV29-1; D gene: TRBD1; CDR3 protein: CSVLGRGPGANVLTF; CDR3 DNA: TGCAGCGTTTTAGGCAGGGGGCCTGGGGCCAACGTCCTGACTTTC
clone size: NA; J gene: TRBJ1-1; CDR3 length: 15; V gene: TRBV6-5; D gene: TRBD1; CDR3 protein: CASSYSSGGRAEAFF; CDR3 DNA: TGTGCCAGCAGTTACTCGTCAGGGGGCAGGGCTGAAGCTTTCTTT
clone size: NA; J gene: TRBJ1-1; CDR3 length: 14; V gene: TRBV2; D gene: NA; CDR3 protein: CASRARGQNTEAFF; CDR3 DNA: TGTGCCAGCAGGGCGCGGGGACAGAACACTGAAGCTTTCTTT
clone size: NA; J gene: TRBJ2-1; CDR3 length: 15; V gene: TRBV4-3; D gene: TRBD1; CDR3 protein: CASSQFITGVDEQFF; CDR3 DNA: TGCGCCAGCAGCCAATTCATTACAGGGGTCGATGAGCAGTTCTTC
clone size: NA; J gene: TRBJ2-3; CDR3 length: 13; V gene: TRBV18; D gene: NA; CDR3 protein: CASSPSSTDTQYF; CDR3 DNA: TGTGCCAGCTCACCCTCTAGCACAGATACGCAGTATTTT
clone size: NA; J gene: TRBJ2-5; CDR3 length: 15; V gene: TRBV6-6; D gene: NA; CDR3 protein: CASSYPSNRAETQYF; CDR3 DNA: TGTGCCAGCAGTTACCCATCGAACAGGGCAGAGACCCAGTACTTC
clone size: once; J gene: TRBJ2-4; CDR3 length: 14; V gene: TRBV5-4; D gene: NA; CDR3 protein: CASSLGLAKNIQYF; CDR3 DNA: TGTGCCAGCAGCTTGGGCCTAGCCAAAAACATTCAGTACTTC
clone size: NA; J gene: TRBJ2-3; CDR3 length: 16; V gene: TRBV29-1; D gene: TRBD2; CDR3 protein: CSALGILAVHTDTQYF; CDR3 DNA: TGCAGCGCGCTCGGAATACTAGCGGTTCACACAGATACGCAGTATTTT
clone size: NA; J gene: TRBJ1-2; CDR3 length: 15; V gene: TRBV13; D gene: NA; CDR3 protein: CASSLGPTNPRGYTF; CDR3 DNA: TGTGCCAGCAGCTTAGGCCCGACCAATCCACGCGGCTACACCTTC
clone size: NA; J gene: TRBJ1-5; CDR3 length: 15; V gene: TRBV6-6; D gene: NA; CDR3 protein: CASSHGGAGNQPQHF; CDR3 DNA: TGTGCCAGCAGCCACGGGGGGGCTGGCAATCAGCCCCAGCATTTT
clone size: NA; J gene: TRBJ2-7; CDR3 length: 14; V gene: TRBV28; D gene: TRBD1; CDR3 protein: CASSFPDRQREQYF; CDR3 DNA: TGTGCCAGCAGTTTCCCGGACAGGCAGCGCGAGCAGTACTTC
clone size: NA; J gene: TRBJ2-7; CDR3 length: 17; V gene: TRBV28; D gene: NA; CDR3 protein: CASSQRLRAGGIYEQYF; CDR3 DNA: TGTGCCAGCAGTCAACGATTGAGGGCCGGGGGCATCTACGAGCAGTACTTC
clone size: NA; J gene: TRBJ1-4; CDR3 length: 15; V gene: TRBV28; D gene: TRBD1; CDR3 protein: CASSTRQGLNEKLFF; CDR3 DNA: TGTGCCAGCAGTACCCGACAGGGCCTTAATGAAAAACTGTTTTTT
clone size: NA; J gene: TRBJ1-2; CDR3 length: 14; V gene: TRBV7-2; D gene: NA; CDR3 protein: CASSLAAGLYGYTF; CDR3 DNA: TGTGCCAGCAGCTTAGCGGCGGGTCTCTATGGCTACACCTTC
clone size: few; J gene: TRBJ1-6; CDR3 length: 15; V gene: TRBV28; D gene: NA; CDR3 protein: CASITAGGRASPLHF; CDR3 DNA: TGTGCCAGCATCACTGCGGGTGGCAGGGCATCACCCCTCCACTTT
clone size: NA; J gene: TRBJ1-1; CDR3 length: 14; V gene: TRBV30; D gene: TRBD1; CDR3 protein: CAWSEGTGNTEAFF; CDR3 DNA: TGTGCCTGGAGTGAGGGGACAGGGAACACTGAAGCTTTCTTT
clone size: NA; J gene: TRBJ2-2; CDR3 length: 17; V gene: TRBV4-2; D gene: NA; CDR3 protein: CASSQESSAVNTGELFF; CDR3 DNA: TGTGCCAGCAGCCAAGAGTCCAGCGCGGTGAACACCGGGGAGCTGTTTTTT
clone size: NA; J gene: TRBJ1-6; CDR3 length: 15; V gene: TRBV25-1; D gene: NA; CDR3 protein: CASSEYIGQDSPLHF; CDR3 DNA: TGTGCCAGCAGTGAATATATAGGACAAGATTCACCCCTCCACTTT